The next 30 T cell receptor beta chains were all read from a single sample in a study of OX40 agonist ivuxolimab in advanced cancers. Data came from immunoSEQ multiplex PCR; TCRdb stores just in-frame clones and leaves some out. This table holds under 55,000 clones, about nine tenths found once. Source: CD4+ or CD8+ T cells sorted from blood, taken in a trial of the OX40 agonist ivuxolimab. These receptors were collected from an adult with an advanced solid tumor such as melanoma, head and neck, liver or kidney cancer.

This sequence joins TRBV2 and TRBJ1-3; D remains unclear. CDR1 is SNHLY and CDR2 is FYNNEI in the germline V gene. This CDR3 comprises 15 residues. V gave up 6 bases and J gave up 0 bases, with 12 bases separating them. CDR3 coding DNA: TGTGCCAGCAGGGAGGGAGGAGGCTCTGGAAACACCATATATTTT. This codes for CASREGGGSGNTIYF.

The CDR3 loop is CASRYTDTQYF. The CDR3 DNA is TGTGCCAGCAGGTACACAGATACGCAGTATTTT. The chain couples TRBV2 to TRBJ2-3; D not resolved. The CDR3 runs 11 residues. Germline CDR1 SNHLY, CDR2 FYNNEI. V lost 6 bases and J lost 2, with 3 bases in between. Together with reference TRBV2 and TRBJ2-3, the CDR3 gives the full variable domain: EPEVTQTPSHQVTQMGQEVILRCVPISNHLYFYWYRQILGQKVEFLVSFYNNEISEKSEIFDDQFSVERPDGSNFTLKIRSTKLEDSAMYFCASRYTDTQYFGPGTRLTVL.

The chain combines TRBV9 with TRBJ1-1; D perhaps matches TRBD1 (6 bases). Germline lookup yields CDR1 SGDLS and CDR2 YYNGEE. The CDR3 sequence is 15 residues long. The V end was cut by 0 bases, the J end by 4 bases, with 13 bases between. CDR3 in DNA: TGTGCCAGCAGCGTAGTGCCGGGGGCGGGCACTGAAGCTTTCTTT. Translation: CASSVVPGAGTEAFF.

This chain links TRBV4-1 with TRBJ1-6, with D perhaps matching TRBD1 (5 bases). Germline V gives CDR1 MGHRA, CDR2 YSYEKL. CDR3 length: 19 residues. V lost 0 bases to trimming and J lost 8 bases, with 23 bases between them. The CDR3 DNA sequence: TGCGCCAGCAGCCAAGAATGGGGCAGGGTCCCTCTAAGGGATTCACCCCTCCACTTT. Encoded protein: CASSQEWGRVPLRDSPLHF.

The rearrangement links TRBV2 to TRBJ2-3; the match to TRBD1 covers 7 bases. This CDR3 region has 14 residues. Germline CDR1 SNHLY, CDR2 FYNNEI. With 6 bases clipped from V and 6 bases from J, the junction kept 9 bases outside the gene matches. DNA for the CDR3: TGTGCCAGCAGACAGGGGCTTGGGGTCGATACGCAGTATTTT. This gives the protein CASRQGLGVDTQYF.

This clone was detected a few times. This chain connects TRBV9 to TRBJ2-1; D perhaps matches TRBD2 (5 bases). The CDR3 loop spans 15 amino acids. Trimming cost V 4 bases and J 4 bases, with 15 bases left between them. In germline, CDR1 is SGDLS, CDR2 YYNGEE. CDR3 region: CASSPGVATYNEQFF. CDR3 in DNA: TGTGCCAGCAGCCCCGGGGTAGCGACTTACAATGAGCAGTTCTTC.

CDR3: CASSRLGQGAYEQYF. The CDR3 DNA reads as TGTGCCAGCAGCCGGTTAGGACAGGGTGCCTACGAGCAGTACTTC. This chain links TRBV7-6 with TRBJ2-7; the match to TRBD1 covers 8 bases. CDR1 is SGHVS, CDR2 FNYEAQ, per germline. V lost 5 bases, J lost 2 bases, and 8 bases stayed unmatched. This CDR3 region has 15 residues.

This sequence joins TRBV4-2 and TRBJ1-5; 8 nucleotides agree with TRBD1. Germline CDR1 and CDR2: LGHNA and YNFKEQ. With 5 bases clipped from V and 3 bases from J, the junction kept 6 bases outside the gene matches. The CDR3 runs to 15 residues. The CDR3 DNA reads TGTGCCAGCAGCTCAGAACAGGGGGACAATCAGCCCCAGCATTTT. The encoded protein is CASSSEQGDNQPQHF.

The J gene is TRBJ1-2, the V gene TRBV5-4; 7 positions agree with TRBD1. CDR1 SGHNT and CDR2 YYREEE come from the germline V gene (reference sequence). The CDR3 totals 15 residues. V lost 2 bases and J lost 4; bases outside the gene matches: 8. CDR3 bases: TGTGCCAGCAGCTTATATGCAGGGGGGAGCTATGGCTACACCTTC. It codes for CASSLYAGGSYGYTF.

The V and J genes are TRBV5-1 and TRBJ1-4; perhaps TRBD1 as D (5 bases). Germline V gene sequence: CDR1 SGHRS, CDR2 YFSETQ. The CDR3 is made up of 16 amino acids. The V and J ends lost 4 bases and 2 bases respectively, with 15 bases between them. In DNA form, the CDR3 reads TGCGCCAGCAGCCCCAGGCTGGGGGGGACTAATGAAAAACTGTTTTTT. It codes for CASSPRLGGTNEKLFF.

V is TRBV2 and J is TRBJ2-2; 14 bases align to TRBD2. CDR3 length: 18 residues. V shed 4 bases, J shed 7 bases, and the junction held 11 bases outside the gene matches. Germline V lookup: CDR1 SNHLY, CDR2 FYNNEI. The CDR3 region is CASSGTSGGPRRGGELFF. The CDR3 bases are TGTGCCAGCAGTGGGACTAGCGGGGGGCCCCGGAGGGGCGGGGAGCTGTTTTTT.

The chain is built from TRBV5-4 and TRBJ1-2; 12 bases match TRBD1. V trimming: 3 bases; J trimming: 10 bases; junction bases outside the gene matches: 16. The germline V gene has CDR1 SGHNT and CDR2 YYREEE (reference sequence). The CDR3 has 17 amino acids. DNA for the CDR3: TGTGCCAGCAGCTCATCCGGGACAGGGGGCGGGAGTCCTGTCTACACCTTC. It is translated as CASSSSGTGGGSPVYTF.

The V gene is TRBV15, the J gene TRBJ2-7; D is unresolved. This CDR3 spans 11 amino acids. Looked up from germline, CDR1 is LNHNV and CDR2 is YYDKDF (reference sequence). V was clipped by 8 bases and J by 6 bases, with 11 bases between them. Here the CDR3 reads CATGMGPEQYF. The CDR3 DNA sequence: TGTGCCACCGGTATGGGCCCCGAGCAGTACTTC.

The chain employs TRBV27 and TRBJ2-6; 8 bases line up with TRBD1. The V gene's germline CDR1 is MNHEY and CDR2 SMNVEV (reference sequence). The CDR3 sequence is 16 residues long. J was trimmed by 4 bases and V by 2 bases; bases with no gene match: 4. The CDR3, as DNA: TGTGCCAGCAGTTTACAGGGGGCAACGGGGGCCAACGTCCTGACTTTC. As protein: CASSLQGATGANVLTF.

V and J are TRBV11-2 and TRBJ1-2; D gene ambiguous. Germline V lookup: CDR1 SGHAT, CDR2 FQNNGV. Trimming cost V 5 bases and J 4 bases, with 5 bases left between them. CDR3 length equals 11 residues. The CDR3 coding sequence is TGTGCCAGCAGCCCCTCCTATGGCTACACCTTC. Translated: CASSPSYGYTF.

The chain recombines TRBV5-1 with TRBJ2-1; TRBD1 matches at 7 bases. CDR1 and CDR2 from the germline V gene are SGHRS and YFSETQ. The CDR3 runs to 14 residues. V lost 5 bases, J lost 3 bases, and 5 bases stayed unmatched. The CDR3 sequence is CASSRQGDYNEQFF. The CDR3 nucleotides are TGCGCCAGCAGTCGACAGGGAGACTACAATGAGCAGTTCTTC.

This clone occurred once. The V gene is TRBV5-1, the J gene TRBJ2-6; the D is unclear. Germline lookup yields CDR1 SGHRS and CDR2 YFSETQ. Trimming pared 2 bases from V and 0 bases from J, leaving 3 bases between. There are 14 residues in the CDR3. The CDR3 spells CASSLGSGANVLTF. CDR3 in DNA: TGCGCCAGCAGCTTAGGCTCTGGGGCCAACGTCCTGACTTTC.

The J gene is TRBJ2-3, the V gene TRBV30; either TRBD1 or TRBD2 may supply D (6 bases each). V lost 3 bases to trimming and J lost 0 bases, with 10 bases between them. Germline CDR1 reads GTSNPN; CDR2 reads SVGIG (reference sequence). This CDR3 region has 14 residues. Written as DNA, the CDR3 is TGTGCCTGGAGGAGGGGGGTAAGCACAGATACGCAGTATTTT. Translated, it gives CAWRRGVSTDTQYF.

This sequence joins TRBV10-3 and TRBJ1-5, with a weak D call TRBD1 (6 bases). The CDR3 extends over 15 amino acids. V lost 0 bases and J lost 7, with 13 bases in between. Germline V gene data show CDR1 as ENHRY and CDR2 as SYGVKD. This CDR3 reads CAISESTRGRQPQHF. The CDR3 coding sequence is TGTGCCATCAGTGAGTCCACCAGGGGAAGACAGCCCCAGCATTTT.

This sequence joins TRBV5-1 and TRBJ2-3, with 8 positions matching TRBD1. Germline lookup yields CDR1 SGHRS and CDR2 YFSETQ. The junction had 12 bases not matched to a gene; V was cut back by 3 bases and J by 12 bases. This CDR3 is 14 amino acids long. The DNA of the CDR3 is TGCGCCAGCAGCTCTTGGACAGGGTCACAGATACAGTATTTT. As protein: CASSSWTGSQIQYF.

The chain is built from TRBV5-4 and TRBJ1-6; 7 nucleotides match TRBD1. The trim removed 4 bases at V and 8 bases at J, leaving 9 bases unmatched. CDR3 length: 15 residues. The germline CDR1 and CDR2 sequences are SGHNT and YYREEE (reference sequence). CDR3 sequence (DNA): TGTGCCAGCAGCCATAATCAGGGGGACTATTCACCCCTCCACTTT. Translation: CASSHNQGDYSPLHF.

The rearrangement links TRBV11-3 to TRBJ2-7, with a possible D match to TRBD1 (6 bases). The CDR3 has 13 residues. Deletions cut 5 bases from V and 10 bases from J, with 18 bases between. Germline V gene lookup returns CDR1 SGHNT and CDR2 YENEEA. The CDR3 DNA follows: TGTGCCAGCAGCGCCACACCGGGACACTTTCAGTACTTC. Translation: CASSATPGHFQYF.

The J gene is TRBJ1-4, the V gene TRBV19; TRBD1 aligns across 12 bases. The CDR3 length is 16 residues. Germline V gene lookup returns CDR1 LNHDA and CDR2 SQIVND (reference sequence). V lost 4 bases to trimming and J lost 5 bases; unmatched junction nucleotides: 5. CDR3 residues: CASSRRDRGRNEKLFF. The CDR3, as DNA: TGTGCCAGTAGTAGAAGGGACAGGGGGCGGAATGAAAAACTGTTTTTT.

This clone is a singleton in its sample. The chain carries TRBV2 and TRBJ2-1; TRBD1 is a possible D gene (6 bases). Trimming left V 7 bases short and J 5 bases short, with 15 bases between. This CDR3 is 14 amino acids long. CDR1 and CDR2 (germline): SNHLY, FYNNEI. The DNA of the CDR3 is TGTGCCAGCACCCTCAGGACAGTGAACAATGAGCAGTTCTTC. Amino acid sequence: CASTLRTVNNEQFF.

CDR3 sequence: CASSGGGGNNYGYTF. The CDR3, as DNA: TGTGCCAGCAGCGGAGGCGGGGGGAATAACTATGGCTACACCTTC. The J gene is TRBJ1-2, the V gene TRBV9; D might be TRBD1 (5 bases). The CDR3 has 15 amino acids. The V end lost 3 bases, the J end lost 1 base, and 13 bases lay between the germline ends. Germline CDR1 SGDLS, CDR2 YYNGEE. The whole variable domain, remainder taken from reference TRBV9 and TRBJ1-2, is DSGVTQTPKHLITATGQRVTLRCSPRSGDLSVYWYQQSLDQGLQFLIQYYNGEERAKGNILERFSAQQFPDLHSELNLSSLELGDSALYFCASSGGGGNNYGYTFGSGTRLTVV.

The chain employs TRBV9 and TRBJ1-5, with no clear D. CDR1 is SGDLS, CDR2 YYNGEE, per germline. The V end lost 0 bases, the J end lost 7 bases, and 8 bases lay between the germline ends. This CDR3 contains 13 residues. Here the CDR3 DNA reads TGTGCCAGCAGCGTAGAGCTAGGACAGCCCCAGCATTTT. Protein: CASSVELGQPQHF.

This CDR3 reads CASTSTGGAQETQYF. CDR3 DNA: TGTGCCAGCACTTCCACAGGGGGCGCCCAGGAGACCCAGTACTTC. V and J are TRBV18 and TRBJ2-5; 9 bases line up with TRBD1. CDR1 is KGHSH and CDR2 is LQKENI in the germline V gene. This CDR3 contains 15 residues. Trimming removed 8 bases from V and 5 bases from J; junction bases left unmatched: 12. Full variable domain (outside the CDR3, taken from reference TRBV18 and TRBJ2-5): NAGVMQNPRHLVRRRGQEARLRCSPMKGHSHVYWYRQLPEEGLKFMVYLQKENIIDESGMPKERFSAEFPKEGPSILRIQQVVRGDSAAYFCASTSTGGAQETQYFGPGTRLLVL.

The chain employs TRBV19 and TRBJ1-2, with a tentative D call TRBD1 (6 bases). CDR1 and CDR2 (germline): LNHDA, SQIVND (reference sequence). The CDR3 totals 16 residues. V dropped 3 bases and J dropped 2 bases, with 16 bases sitting between them. DNA for the CDR3: TGTGCCAGTAGTATCTCCTCCCGGGGGCGAAACTATGGCTACACCTTC. It specifies CASSISSRGRNYGYTF. Combining the CDR3 with reference TRBV19 and TRBJ1-2 gives the whole variable domain DGGITQSPKYLFRKEGQNVTLSCEQNLNHDAMYWYRQDPGQGLRLIYYSQIVNDFQKGDIAEGYSVSREKKESFPLTVTSAQKNPTAFYLCASSISSRGRNYGYTFGSGTRLTVV.

J is TRBJ1-1 and V is TRBV6-4, with 7 bases identical to TRBD1. CDR3 length: 16 residues. Germline CDR1 reads MRHNA; CDR2 reads SNTAGT. V was clipped by 5 bases and J by 0 bases; unmatched bases: 9. The CDR3 DNA follows: TGTGCCAGCAGTCGCAACCAACAGGGGATGAACACTGAAGCTTTCTTT. This gives the protein CASSRNQQGMNTEAFF.

The J gene is TRBJ1-5, the V gene TRBV6-5; D remains ambiguous. V dropped 0 bases and J dropped 8 bases, with 8 bases sitting between them. The CDR3 has 13 amino acids. CDR1 is MNHEY, CDR2 SVGAGI, per germline. The chain's CDR3 is CASSYSGSKPQHF. DNA for the CDR3: TGTGCCAGCAGTTACTCCGGCAGTAAGCCCCAGCATTTT.